Listed here are 22 T cell receptor beta chains from one sample, sequenced in a study of blood T cell repertoires in COVID-19. Here immunoSEQ multiplex PCR was the method, and the copy in TCRdb shows in-frame clones only, minus some. The sample shows under 200,000 clones, about nine tenths of them seen only once. Sequenced material: peripheral blood. These receptors came from a woman aged 60-75 years with COVID-19, enrolled during active disease.

The table lists this clone with a count of one. The chain couples TRBV7-2 to TRBJ2-7, with D uncertain. CDR1 SGHTA and CDR2 FQGNSA come from the germline V gene. This CDR3 has 13 amino acids. Trimming shortened V by 2 bases and J by 2 bases, and 7 bases separated the two germline ends. CDR3 DNA: TGTGCCAGCAGCTTAACTGGAGCCTACGAGCAGTACTTC. Translation: CASSLTGAYEQYF.

The V call is TRBV7-3, the J call TRBJ2-7, with a tentative D call TRBD2 (6 bases). CDR1 is SGHTA, CDR2 FQGTGA, per germline. Deletions cut 5 bases from V and 5 bases from J, with 16 bases between. This CDR3 is built from 14 residues. The CDR3 sequence is CASSLPGLLHEQYF. As DNA, the CDR3 is TGTGCCAGCAGCCTACCGGGACTCCTCCACGAGCAGTACTTC.

The CDR3 region has the DNA TGTGCCTGGAGTCAGCTCAGGGATGGCTACACCTTC. As protein: CAWSQLRDGYTF. J is TRBJ1-2 and V is TRBV30; D is perhaps TRBD1 (5 bases). The CDR3 totals 12 residues. The V end was cut by 2 bases, the J end by 6 bases, with 10 bases between. Germline CDR1 reads GTSNPN; CDR2 reads SVGIG (reference sequence).

This clone was seen only a few times. V usage is TRBV5-4 and J usage is TRBJ2-5, with D possibly being TRBD1 (6 bases). The germline V gene has CDR1 SGHNT and CDR2 YYREEE (reference sequence). The CDR3 sequence is 13 residues long. Trimming shortened V by 5 bases and J by 4 bases, and 12 bases separated the two germline ends. For the CDR3, the DNA is TGTGCCAGCAGTCCCCCAGGGGCAGAGACCCAGTACTTC. As protein: CASSPPGAETQYF.

The V call is TRBV7-2, the J call TRBJ2-7; TRBD1 is a possible D gene (6 bases). V lost 5 bases, J lost 4 bases, and 18 bases lay in between. Germline assignment: CDR1 SGHTA and CDR2 FQGNSA. The CDR3 length is 15 residues. The CDR3 DNA follows: TGTGCCAGCAGCCCCCGGGACAAATTGGGATACGAGCAGTACTTC. Amino acids: CASSPRDKLGYEQYF.

The chain employs TRBV6-2 or TRBV6-3 and TRBJ2-1, with 8 bases matching TRBD2. Germline CDR1 MNHEY, CDR2 SVGEGT. CDR3 length: 17 residues. Trimming cost V 3 bases and J 2 bases; bases outside gene matches: 9. The CDR3 is CASSYYPGRAAYNEQFF. The CDR3 DNA reads as TGTGCCAGCAGTTATTATCCCGGGAGGGCCGCCTACAATGAGCAGTTCTTC.

This clone was counted many times. The J gene is TRBJ2-3, the V gene TRBV18; 12 nucleotides line up with TRBD2. V gave up 8 bases and J gave up 3 bases; unmatched junction bases: 6. CDR3 length equals 15 residues. CDR1 KGHSH and CDR2 LQKENI come from the germline V gene. The CDR3 DNA reads TGTGCCAGCGTGACTAGCGGGAGCGGGACAGATACGCAGTATTTT. Translation gives CASVTSGSGTDTQYF.

This chain's CDR3 is CASSLAGQGRGNQPQHF. Written as DNA, the CDR3 is TGTGCCAGCAGCTTAGCGGGACAGGGAAGGGGCAATCAGCCCCAGCATTTT. The chain is built from TRBV7-8 and TRBJ1-5; 9 bases line up with TRBD1. CDR1 and CDR2 from the germline V gene are SGHVS and FQNEAQ. J gave up 2 bases and V 0 bases, and 5 bases lay outside the gene matches. The CDR3 sequence is 17 residues long.

This clone appeared a single time. The chain recombines TRBV5-4 with TRBJ2-1; TRBD2 agrees at 11 bases. This CDR3 is built from 16 residues. From germline, CDR1 is SGHNT and CDR2 YYREEE (reference sequence). Trimming cost V 4 bases and J 5 bases; bases outside gene matches: 8. Written as DNA, the CDR3 is TGTGCCAGCAGCCGCACTAGCGGGAGCTTCGACAATGAGCAGTTCTTC. This codes for CASSRTSGSFDNEQFF. The whole variable domain, remainder taken from reference TRBV5-4 and TRBJ2-1, is ETGVTQSPTHLIKTRGQQVTLRCSSQSGHNTVSWYQQALGQGPQFIFQYYREEENGRGNFPPRFSGLQFPNYSSELNVNALELDDSALYLCASSRTSGSFDNEQFFGPGTRLTVL.

The count of this clone is one. The gene calls are TRBV7-2 and TRBJ2-5; a weak D match, TRBD2 (6 bases). Germline V CDR1 and CDR2: SGHTA, FQGNSA. This CDR3 region has 15 residues. The germline V and J ends were trimmed by 5 bases and 2 bases, with 15 bases remaining between them. DNA of the CDR3: TGTGCCAGCAGCCCACCCCCCGGGACTCAAGAGACCCAGTACTTC. This sequence encodes CASSPPPGTQETQYF.

The V call is TRBV18, the J call TRBJ1-2, with 7 positions matching TRBD1. The CDR3 has 13 residues. Germline V gene data show CDR1 as KGHSH and CDR2 as LQKENI. J was trimmed by 8 bases and V by 3 bases; bases with no gene match: 6. The CDR3 loop reads CASSPSTGLGYTF. The CDR3 nucleotides are TGTGCCAGCTCACCTTCGACAGGGCTCGGCTACACCTTC.

This sequence joins TRBV6-5 and TRBJ1-3; no clear D. The CDR3 is 13 residues long. Trimming took 7 bases from V and 1 from J, leaving 8 bases between them. Per germline, CDR1 MNHEY and CDR2 SVGAGI. The CDR3 sequence is CASISSSGNTIYF. The DNA for the CDR3 is TGTGCCAGCATCTCCTCTTCTGGAAACACCATATATTTT.

The V gene is TRBV24-1, the J gene TRBJ1-5, with TRBD1 matching 10 bases. From germline, CDR1 is KGHDR and CDR2 SFDVKD. V was clipped by 4 bases and J by 5 bases; unmatched bases: 10. The CDR3 totals 17 residues. The CDR3 reads CATSDSTGTGAHQPQHF. The CDR3 nucleotides read TGTGCCACCAGTGACTCGACCGGGACAGGGGCTCATCAGCCCCAGCATTTT.

The rearrangement links TRBV19 to TRBJ2-1; 8 bases agree with TRBD2. The J segment lost 10 bases and the V segment lost 4 bases, leaving 3 bases of the junction unmatched. Germline values: CDR1 LNHDA, CDR2 SQIVND (reference sequence). CDR3 size: 12 residues. This CDR3 is CASSTGLAEQFF. The CDR3 DNA is TGTGCCAGTAGTACTGGACTAGCCGAGCAGTTCTTC.

The chain carries TRBV6-5 and TRBJ2-7, with D maybe TRBD1 (6 bases). V was cut by 0 bases and J by 5 bases, with 8 bases left in between. This CDR3 is built from 13 residues. Per germline, CDR1 MNHEY and CDR2 SVGAGI. The CDR3 sequence is CASSYSTGNEQYF. DNA of the CDR3: TGTGCCAGCAGTTACTCTACAGGGAACGAGCAGTACTTC.

This rearrangement joins TRBV7-3 to TRBJ1-2, with 11 nucleotides matching TRBD1. The CDR3 length is 16 residues. The J segment lost 4 bases and the V segment lost 2 bases, leaving 6 bases of the junction unmatched. The V gene's germline CDR1 is SGHTA and CDR2 FQGTGA. Here the CDR3 reads CASSLGTGGSGYGYTF. The CDR3 region has the DNA TGTGCCAGCAGCTTAGGGACAGGGGGTTCCGGCTATGGCTACACCTTC.

The rearrangement uses TRBV28 and TRBJ1-4, with 8 bases identical to TRBD1. J gave up 8 bases and V 3 bases, and 8 bases lay outside the gene matches. This CDR3 is built from 15 residues. Per germline, CDR1 MDHEN and CDR2 SYDVKM. As DNA, the CDR3 is TGTGCCAGCAGTTTGTCAACAGGGGGATGGGAAAAACTGTTTTTT. This gives the protein CASSLSTGGWEKLFF.

This chain links TRBV7-8 with TRBJ1-2, with a weak D call TRBD1 (6 bases). The germline V gene has CDR1 SGHVS and CDR2 FQNEAQ. V shed 1 base and J shed 7 bases, with 13 bases lying between them. CDR3 size: 14 residues. The CDR3 sequence is CASSLVPGQSGYTF. For the CDR3, the DNA is TGTGCCAGCAGCTTAGTTCCAGGACAGTCTGGCTACACCTTC.

This chain connects TRBV5-4 to TRBJ2-1, with D perhaps TRBD1 (5 bases). This CDR3 contains 13 residues. Germline CDR1 is SGHNT and CDR2 is YYREEE (reference sequence). Trimming removed 3 bases from V and 8 bases from J, with 12 bases in between. CDR3 sequence reads: CASSSIGVDEQFF. In DNA, the CDR3 is TGTGCCAGCAGCTCCATAGGGGTCGATGAGCAGTTCTTC.

This clone was seen more than once but under ten times. V is TRBV2 and J is TRBJ2-3; TRBD2 is a possible D gene (6 bases). V was trimmed by 10 bases and J by 2 bases, leaving 16 bases between them. This CDR3 is built from 14 residues. Germline V CDR1 and CDR2: SNHLY, FYNNEI. The CDR3 reads CATRALANTDTQYF. As DNA, the CDR3 is TGTGCCACCAGGGCCCTAGCGAACACAGATACGCAGTATTTT. Full variable domain (rest looked up from reference TRBV2 and TRBJ2-3): EPEVTQTPSHQVTQMGQEVILRCVPISNHLYFYWYRQILGQKVEFLVSFYNNEISEKSEIFDDQFSVERPDGSNFTLKIRSTKLEDSAMYFCATRALANTDTQYFGPGTRLTVL.

This clone was seen just once. A junction boundary mismatches the germline segment, possibly from a read error. The chain uses TRBV11-3 and TRBJ1-2; no firm D call. From germline, CDR1 is SGHNT and CDR2 YENEEA. The CDR3 is 14 amino acids. In DNA, the CDR3 is TGTGCCAGCAGCGTAGAAGCGCGGGACTATGGCTACACCTTC. Encoded protein: CASSVEARDYGYTF.

V is TRBV10-2 and J is TRBJ1-2; D is unresolved. CDR1 is WSHSY and CDR2 is SAAADI in the germline V gene. The CDR3 spans 13 residues. The ends were cut back, 2 bases at V and 2 bases at J, with 6 bases in the middle. Here the CDR3 reads CASSEMTNYGYTF. Here the CDR3 DNA reads TGCGCCAGCAGTGAGATGACAAACTATGGCTACACCTTC.